These 3 T cell receptor beta chains share one sample of origin, sequenced in a study of blood T cells in healthy people across ages. A J-beta primer mix and a sample-barcoded 5' primer were used in a second PCR of roughly 7 to 12 cycles. In TCRdb, the 5' RACE reads were re-called with MiXCR into one record per CDR3 protein. This table has about 760,000 distinct CDR3 sequences, 20% to 25% appearing once. These data were also reused for a study on T cells of mothers and their children.

Input material: blood. Source of these receptors: a boy younger than 18 in good health.

This chain connects TRBV12-3 or TRBV12-4 to TRBJ2-1; TRBD1 agrees at 11 bases. The V gene end was trimmed by 5 bases and the J gene end by 7 bases; junction bases not matched to a gene: 10. The CDR3 contains 16 residues. The CDR3: CASSIQGQGAQNEQFF. CDR3 DNA sequence: TGTGCCAGCAGTATCCAAGGACAGGGGGCGCAGAATGAGCAGTTCTTC.

The genes are TRBV29-1 and TRBJ2-2; D not resolved. Deletions cut 4 bases from V and 4 bases from J, with 7 bases between. Germline values: CDR1 SQVTM, CDR2 ANQGSEA. This CDR3 has 12 residues. This CDR3 reads CSVVKGTGELFF. The CDR3 nucleotides read TGCAGCGTTGTTAAGGGCACCGGGGAGCTGTTTTTT.

The chain uses TRBV19 and TRBJ1-3; D uncertain. This CDR3 is 13 amino acids long. The V gene's germline CDR1 is LNHDA and CDR2 SQIVND (reference sequence). V dropped 4 bases and J dropped 7 bases, with 11 bases sitting between them. DNA for the CDR3: TGTGCCAGTAGTAAGGCGCCGGGCAACACCATATATTTT. Protein: CASSKAPGNTIYF.